The source of this TCR beta chain is a study of monozygotic twins with inflammatory bowel disease. CDR3 size: 13 residues. The germline gives CDR1 SGHVS, CDR2 FNYEAQ. UMIs bearing a 6-nucleotide sample barcode were added through template switching. TCRdb reprocessed the 5' RACE reads and keeps a single row for each CDR3 protein, giving no DNA. Here the sample table reports around 230,000 distinct CDR3 sequences. Sequenced sample: blood. The receptor comes from a human donor with ulcerative colitis or Crohn's disease, or a healthy co-twin of an affected twin (not recorded which). V gene TRBV7-6 combines with J gene TRBJ1-1; TCRdb's assignment of TRBD1 cannot be checked, as there is no DNA. Here the CDR3 reads CASSRQAPTEAFF.